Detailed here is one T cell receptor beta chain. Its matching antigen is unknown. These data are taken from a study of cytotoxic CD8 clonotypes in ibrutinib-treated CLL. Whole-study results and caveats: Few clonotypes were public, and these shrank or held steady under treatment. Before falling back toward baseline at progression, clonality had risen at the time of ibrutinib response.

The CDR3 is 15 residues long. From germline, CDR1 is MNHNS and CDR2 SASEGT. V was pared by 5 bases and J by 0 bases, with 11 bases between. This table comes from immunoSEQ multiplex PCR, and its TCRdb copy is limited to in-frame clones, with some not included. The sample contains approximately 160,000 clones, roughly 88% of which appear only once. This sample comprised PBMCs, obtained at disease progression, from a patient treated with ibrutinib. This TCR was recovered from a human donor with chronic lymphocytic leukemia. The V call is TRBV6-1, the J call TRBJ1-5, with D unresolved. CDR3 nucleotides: TGTGCCAGCAGTCTTCCCGTAAGTAGCAATCAGCCCCAGCATTTT. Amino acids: CASSLPVSSNQPQHF.